The source of this T cell receptor beta chain is a study of blood T cell repertoires in COVID-19 (TCRdb year 2020). With respect to the entire study: The collaborator samples originated in the United States, Italy and Spain and spanned the acute and convalescent phases of COVID-19. The samples were drawn from two sources: the first 160 participants of the ongoing ImmuneRACE study, and some 1,300 subjects contributed by 6 global collaborators. The prospective study material was composed of cDNA or gDNA derived from T cells, B-cell-depleted T cells, or PBMCs. Sample metadata almost always included a de-identified subject ID, COVID-19 status, age in years and sex. HLA class I and class II types, where available, came from metadata supplied by the sample provider rather than from assay-based typing. A freely available public database, intended as a resource for researchers studying the immune response to SARS-CoV-2, is where the repertoires were released. The dataset comprised deeply sampled blood TCRbeta repertoires from subjects exposed to, actively infected with, or recovered from COVID-19.

Concerning this clone: What this receptor recognizes is not known. No base-level quality is on record; no much larger clone is a single base apart.

In Seattle, one collaborating source enrolled patients while the infection was active and tracked those patients longitudinally over the course of disease. Each collaborating institution followed its own protocols to collect whole blood in K2EDTA tubes. For TCRbeta analysis, collaborators shipped samples in one of three forms: frozen whole blood, isolated PBMCs, or DNA extracted from either of those sample types. The CDR3 spans 15 residues, from the cysteine through the phenylalanine. The sequence is cut down to CDR3 DNA, 45 bases in frame from base 1. CDR1 and CDR2 are drawn from the germline V gene: SGHTS, YDEGEE. V lost 0 bases and J lost 2 bases; the stretch between them is 9 bases long. The paper's findings and limits, for the study overall: Clinical and demographic metadata were provided uncurated, with the amount varying by source and participant.

The immunoSEQ Assay, a bias-controlled multiplex PCR, was used to amplify TCRbeta CDR3 regions from genomic DNA. Turning to the authors' computational methods: The number of nucleated cells in each sample was estimated from the amplification of reference gene primers within the assay. To quantify the absolute abundance of each unique TCRbeta CDR3 rearrangement, sequence reads were collapsed and filtered. For each sample, productive Simpson clonality was calculated by taking the square root of Simpson's diversity index across productive rearrangements. The immuneACCESS repertoire file appears here via TCRdb, limited to in-frame rearrangements. These files lack a portion of the clones; in checked studies, under half of the deficit traces to unresolved V genes, and the cause of the others is not known. That table is the source of V, J and clone size, and D and trimming were worked out from the DNA. Recorded for this sample are 200,000 to 300,000 clones; around 84% of them occurred a single time. Clones ranked in the top ten supply over 4% of the sample.

Here the chain combines TRBV5-8 and TRBJ2-1, and TRBD1 may be the D gene, going by 5 matching bases. This clonotype was sampled from a woman aged 55-69 years with COVID-19, enrolled during active disease. Material: peripheral blood. The DNA sequence is TGTGCCAGCAGCTTGGTAAGGGGCCCCTACAATGAGCAGTTCTTC. Translated, it reads CASSLVRGPYNEQFF.